The clone carrying this TCR beta chain was found once. Its target is unknown. This record comes from a study of OX40 agonist ivuxolimab in advanced cancers. Study-level information: Patients received intravenous ivuxolimab every 2 weeks at 0.01 to 10 mg/kg. Participants, about 83% male, averaged approximately 65 years of age, ranging from roughly 23 to 90.

The repertoire was sequenced with immunoSEQ multiplex PCR; TCRdb's copy has only in-frame clones and lacks some. The sample holds about 17,000 clones; roughly 87% are singletons and the top ten take 25%. General observations from the study: No antigen was identified for the clonally expanded peripheral T cells. Clones of CD4+ and CD8+ blood T cells grew by week 6 at doses of 0.1 to 3.0 mg/kg.

CDR3 size: 13 residues. Germline values: CDR1 SGHNT, CDR2 YYREEE (reference sequence). The ends were cut back, 6 bases at V and 7 bases at J, with 17 bases in the middle. Sequences were derived from CD4+ or CD8+ T cells sorted from blood, sampled in a trial of the OX40 agonist ivuxolimab. The chain recombines TRBV5-4 with TRBJ2-7; D perhaps matches TRBD2 (6 bases). The TCR originated in an adult with an advanced solid tumor such as melanoma, head and neck, liver or kidney cancer. The CDR3 nucleotides are TGTGCCAGCAACGATCGTCGGGGGATGGAGCAGTACTTC. Translation: CASNDRRGMEQYF.